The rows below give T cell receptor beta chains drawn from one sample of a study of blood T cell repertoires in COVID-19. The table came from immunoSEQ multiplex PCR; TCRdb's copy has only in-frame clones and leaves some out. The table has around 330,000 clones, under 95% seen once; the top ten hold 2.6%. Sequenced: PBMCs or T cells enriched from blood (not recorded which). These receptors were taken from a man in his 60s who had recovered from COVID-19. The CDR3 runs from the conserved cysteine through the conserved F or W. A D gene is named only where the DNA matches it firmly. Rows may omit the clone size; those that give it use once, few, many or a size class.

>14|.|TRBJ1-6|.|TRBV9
TGTGCCAGCAGCGGTACGGTATATAATTCACCCCTCCACTTT
CASSGTVYNSPLHF
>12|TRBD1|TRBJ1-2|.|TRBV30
TGTGCCTGGAGTGTCGGACAGGGTGGCTACACCTTC
CAWSVGQGGYTF
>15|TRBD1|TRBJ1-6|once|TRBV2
TGTGCCAGCAGGGGGACAGAACAGCTCAATTCACCCCTCCACTTT
CASRGTEQLNSPLHF
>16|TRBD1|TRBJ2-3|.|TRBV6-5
TGTGCCAGCAGTCACTCCGGGACAGGGGTTTCAGATACGCAGTATTTT
CASSHSGTGVSDTQYF
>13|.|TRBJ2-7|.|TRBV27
TGTGCCAGCAGTTTAAGGCAGGGTCTCGAGCAGTACTTC
CASSLRQGLEQYF
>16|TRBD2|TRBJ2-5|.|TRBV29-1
TGCAGCGTTGAAGACCCCCGACTAGCGGGGGCGGAGACCCAGTACTTC
CSVEDPRLAGAETQYF
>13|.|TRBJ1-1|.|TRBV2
TGTGCCAGCAGTGTAGAGGGTAACACTGAAGCTTTCTTT
CASSVEGNTEAFF
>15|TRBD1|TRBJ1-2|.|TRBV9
TGTGCCAGCAGCAACGACAGGGGTGTGAACTATGGCTACACCTTC
CASSNDRGVNYGYTF
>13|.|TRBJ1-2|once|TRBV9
TGTGCCAGCAGCGCCTCGAAGTCCGGTGGCTACACCTTC
CASSASKSGGYTF
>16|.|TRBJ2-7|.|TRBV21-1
TGTGCCAGCAGCAAGGGGGGGGCAGTCCCGGAGCTCGAGCAGTACTTC
CASSKGGAVPELEQYF
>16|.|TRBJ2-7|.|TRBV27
TGTGCCAGCAGTTCCGCCTTCCGTCAGGTCCCCTACGAGCAGTACTTC
CASSSAFRQVPYEQYF
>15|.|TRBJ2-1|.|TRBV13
TGTGCCAGCAGTCGACTAGGCGCTTCCTACAATGAGCAGTTCTTC
CASSRLGASYNEQFF
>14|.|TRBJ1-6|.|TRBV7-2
TGTGCCAGCAGCTCGGGGTCCTATAATTCACCCCTCCACTTT
CASSSGSYNSPLHF
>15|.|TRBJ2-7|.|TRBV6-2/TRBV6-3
TGTGCCAGCAGACCTGACAGCGAGATCCCCTACGAGCAGTACTTC
CASRPDSEIPYEQYF